The source of this TCR beta chain is a study of T cell changes during pregnancy in multiple sclerosis. Produced via immunoSEQ multiplex PCR; TCRdb's table is partial and in-frame only. The sample lists about 30,000 clones, 89% occurring once. From germline, CDR1 is SGHTA and CDR2 FQGNSA. There are 14 residues in the CDR3. V lost 5 bases, J lost 0 bases, and 10 bases lay in between. The TCR originated in a female donor with multiple sclerosis, enrolled in a pregnancy study. The source was CD8+ T cells from peripheral blood mononuclear cells, collected in the second trimester of pregnancy. The V and J genes are TRBV7-2 and TRBJ2-5; D remains unclear. The CDR3 region is CASSAAQYQETQYF. The CDR3 DNA reads TGTGCCAGCAGCGCCGCTCAGTACCAAGAGACCCAGTACTTC.